The 7 T cell receptor beta chains given below trace back to one sample, sequenced in a study of T cell changes during pregnancy in multiple sclerosis. The assay was immunoSEQ multiplex PCR, and TCRdb's table has in-frame clones only and misses some. The table lists over 10,000 clones, approximately 90% of them singletons. Sequencing used CD8+ T cells from peripheral blood mononuclear cells, obtained in the second trimester of pregnancy. These TCRs come from a female donor in good health, enrolled as a control in a pregnancy study.

The chain recombines TRBV27 with TRBJ2-7; D not resolved. CDR1 and CDR2 (germline): MNHEY, SMNVEV (reference sequence). The CDR3 is made up of 13 amino acids. Trimming pared 3 bases from V and 0 bases from J, leaving 6 bases between. CDR3 bases: TGTGCCAGCAGTTTCCGGAGCTCCTACGAGCAGTACTTC. Its protein product is CASSFRSSYEQYF.

CDR3: CASSYAPRGENTEAFF. CDR3 in DNA: TGTGCCAGCAGCTACGCCCCCCGGGGGGAGAACACTGAAGCTTTCTTT. V and J are TRBV5-5 and TRBJ1-1; possible D gene TRBD1, 5 bases. CDR1 SGHKS and CDR2 YYEKEE come from the germline V gene (reference sequence). The ends were cut back, 3 bases at V and 1 base at J, with 16 bases in the middle. CDR3 size: 16 residues.

Only a few counts were recorded for this clone. The chain combines TRBV19 with TRBJ1-2; no clear D gene. Deletions cut 8 bases from V and 2 bases from J, with 12 bases between. This CDR3 is built from 13 residues. Germline V lookup: CDR1 LNHDA, CDR2 SQIVND (reference sequence). The CDR3 loop reads CASSPQMNYGYTF. DNA of the CDR3: TGTGCCAGTTCACCACAGATGAACTATGGCTACACCTTC.

The CDR3 DNA follows: TGCGCCAGCAGCGCGGGACTAGCGGGGGGCGGTGGCCACGAGCAGTACTTC. This gives the protein CASSAGLAGGGGHEQYF. This chain uses TRBV5-1 with TRBJ2-7; 15 positions match TRBD2. This CDR3 has 17 amino acids. Germline V gene lookup returns CDR1 SGHRS and CDR2 YFSETQ. Trimming at V came to 4 bases and at J to 5 bases, leaving 10 bases not matched to a gene.

In this sample, this clone turned up once. V is TRBV19 and J is TRBJ2-1, with 7 positions matching TRBD2. Losses at the gene ends were 1 base for V and 6 bases for J; bases not matched to a gene: 0. The CDR3 loop spans 13 amino acids. Germline V gives CDR1 LNHDA, CDR2 SQIVND (reference sequence). CDR3 DNA sequence: TGTGCCAGTAGTATAGGGGGGGGCAATGAGCAGTTCTTC. This gives the protein CASSIGGGNEQFF.

The chain couples TRBV12-2 to TRBJ2-3; TRBD2, the D gene given by the table, was not confirmed from the DNA. TRBV12-2 is tagged as a pseudogene. This CDR3 is built from 18 residues. CDR3 amino acids: CASRLGGGRPSSTDTQYF. The DNA of the CDR3 is TGTGCAAGTCGCTTAGGTGGCGGGAGGCCTTCTAGCACAGATACGCAGTATTTT.

DNA of the CDR3: TGCGCCACACAGGGGCTTATGTCCTACGAGCAGTACTTC. As protein: CATQGLMSYEQYF. The J gene is TRBJ2-7, the V gene TRBV10-2; 7 nucleotides agree with TRBD1. This CDR3 contains 13 residues. CDR1 is WSHSY, CDR2 SAAADI, per germline. The V and J ends lost 10 bases and 1 base, in that order; junction bases with no gene match: 7.